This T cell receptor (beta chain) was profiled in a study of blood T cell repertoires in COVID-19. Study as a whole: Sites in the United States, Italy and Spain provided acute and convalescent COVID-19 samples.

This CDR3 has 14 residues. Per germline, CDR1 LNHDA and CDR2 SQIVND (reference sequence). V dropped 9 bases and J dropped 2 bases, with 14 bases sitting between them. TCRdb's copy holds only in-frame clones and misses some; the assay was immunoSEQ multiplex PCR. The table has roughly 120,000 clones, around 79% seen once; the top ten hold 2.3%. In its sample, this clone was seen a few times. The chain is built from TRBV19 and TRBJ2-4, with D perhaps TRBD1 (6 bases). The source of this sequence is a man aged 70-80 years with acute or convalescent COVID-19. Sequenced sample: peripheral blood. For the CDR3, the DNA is TGTGCCAGCAAAAGTCAGGGGTCCAAAAACATTCAGTACTTC. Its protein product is CASKSQGSKNIQYF.